This T cell receptor (beta chain) was retrieved from a study of regulatory T cells in long-lasting Graves disease. Study-level results: Researchers examined only peripheral blood and not thyroid tissue. TRBV28, TRBJ1-2 and TRBJ2-5 emerged as the favored segments in persistent disease.

Notes on this clonotype: Its antigen remains unknown. The junction does not match germline at one end; this may be a read error.

This CDR3 is 14 amino acids long. Per germline, CDR1 MDHEN and CDR2 SYDVKM. Time point specified: persistent/refractory GD, antithyroid drugs over 5 years with positive TRAb. Extracted RNA from PBMCs served as the source of the TCR library. Enrollment of patients was through an endocrinology department in Xi'an, China. Libraries of TCR beta came from iRepertoire HTBI primers plus Arm-PCR of CDR3 regions. TCRdb re-analysed the multiplex PCR reads in MiXCR, keeping a single row per CDR3 protein. This sample carries around 300,000 distinct CDR3 sequences, 22% of them seen once, and the ten largest clones take roughly three fifths.

The chain recombines TRBV28 with TRBJ2-4; possibly TRBD1 or TRBD2 for D (5 bases each). The receptor was derived from a female donor with Graves disease. Material: peripheral blood mononuclear cells (PBMCs), obtained when the disease was refractory, from a patient treated with antithyroid drugs. In DNA form, the CDR3 reads TGTGCCTGCAGCCCCGGGACCGAGATAAACATTCAGTACTTC. Translation gives CACSPGTEINIQYF.